Sequencing of this TCR beta chain was carried out in a study of blood T cells in healthy people across ages. Next came a second PCR, run for 7 to 11 cycles, which used a sample-barcoded 5' primer along with a J-beta primer mix. MiXCR was run by TCRdb on the 5' RACE reads, yielding one entry per CDR3 protein. The sample consists of roughly 1,100,000 distinct CDR3 sequences, around 27% of them appearing once. Germline CDR1 reads SGHRS; CDR2 reads YFSETQ. The germline V and J ends were trimmed by 1 base and 2 bases, with 10 bases remaining between them. The CDR3 runs to 14 residues. Another study also made use of these data, one on T cells of mothers and their children.

The V gene is TRBV5-1, the J gene TRBJ2-7; no definite D call. The source material was blood. The source is a girl aged 2-10 years in good health. CDR3 amino acids: CASSLIRGTYEQYF. The CDR3 DNA follows: TGCGCCAGCAGCTTGATTAGAGGTACCTACGAGCAGTACTTC. Full variable domain (remainder filled in from reference TRBV5-1 and TRBJ2-7): KAGVTQTPRYLIKTRGQQVTLSCSPISGHRSVSWYQQTPGQGLQFLFEYFSETQRNKGNFPGRFSGRQFSNSRSEMNVSTLELGDSALYLCASSLIRGTYEQYFGPGTRLTVT.